What follows is one T cell receptor beta chain and its context. Its antigen is unknown. PCR used 60 Vbeta primers and 13 Jbeta primers. Assay: immunoSEQ multiplex PCR; the TCRdb copy retains only in-frame clones and omits some. The data hold some 170,000 clones, with 82% observed a single time. Trimming shortened V by 1 base and J by 6 bases, and 12 bases separated the two germline ends. Germline CDR1 SGHTA, CDR2 FQGNSA. CDR3 length equals 15 residues. The record originates from a study of cytomegalovirus exposure and HLA in healthy donors. Overall study: A prior study identified some 100 million unique TCR beta sequences from some 200 million T cells. Most donors, around 81% of more than 300 genotyped, fell in the Caucasian-associated ancestry cluster. Study-wide points: A missense variant in DCLRE1C was later tied to TCR beta V- and J-gene trimming.

Sequencing was done on a sample of PBMCs. This TCR was sampled from a girl aged 10-17 years in good health and CMV-seropositive. The rearrangement uses TRBV7-2 and TRBJ1-4; D is perhaps TRBD1 (5 bases). The CDR3 DNA follows: TGTGCCAGCAGCTTAGTAATAGGGGCCGATGAAAAACTGTTTTTT. Translation gives CASSLVIGADEKLFF.